These 19 T cell receptor beta chains came from one sample sequenced in a study of T cells after posttransplantation cyclophosphamide. Sequencing was performed with immunoSEQ multiplex PCR; in TCRdb, only in-frame clones are kept and a portion is missing. This table holds around 23,000 clones, 95% to 99% found once. The sequenced sample consisted of naive CD8+ T cells sorted from PBMCs. All receptors come from a middle-aged man in good health, CMV-negative, and a related stem cell transplant donor.

V and J are TRBV28 and TRBJ1-3; D gene unclear. The CDR3 extends over 12 amino acids. The germline V and J ends were trimmed by 5 bases and 4 bases, with 6 bases remaining between them. Germline V gene data show CDR1 as MDHEN and CDR2 as SYDVKM. DNA for the CDR3: TGTGCCAGCAGTAAGAGGGGAAACACCATATATTTT. It translates to CASSKRGNTIYF.

The rearrangement links TRBV14 to TRBJ1-4, with D tentatively TRBD1 (5 bases). V lost 4 bases and J lost 4, with 13 bases in between. The V gene's germline CDR1 is SGHDN and CDR2 FVKESK. This CDR3 has 15 residues. CDR3 DNA sequence: TGTGCCAGCAGCCTCGGGGGAGACCTTAATGAAAAACTGTTTTTT. Amino acids: CASSLGGDLNEKLFF.

The rearrangement joins TRBV9 to TRBJ2-7; D might be TRBD1 (6 bases). CDR1 SGDLS and CDR2 YYNGEE come from the germline V gene. The CDR3 is made up of 15 amino acids. V gave up 0 bases and J gave up 4 bases, with 14 bases separating them. The CDR3 DNA reads as TGTGCCAGCAGCGTAGCCGGCAGGGGAAGATACGAGCAGTACTTC. This encodes CASSVAGRGRYEQYF.

V is TRBV6-5 and J is TRBJ2-1; 8 bases align to TRBD1. V shed 5 bases and J 6 bases; nucleotides not matched to a gene: 9. Germline-derived CDR1 and CDR2 are MNHEY and SVGAGI. This CDR3 has 15 amino acids. CDR3 sequence (DNA): TGTGCCAGCAGTCCGACAAGGACAGGGAGCAATGAGCAGTTCTTC. Protein: CASSPTRTGSNEQFF.

The J gene is TRBJ2-7, the V gene TRBV18; 8 nucleotides line up with TRBD2. V was clipped by 2 bases and J by 0 bases; unmatched bases: 6. This CDR3 is built from 16 residues. CDR1 and CDR2 (germline): KGHSH, LQKENI. The CDR3 bases are TGTGCCAGCTCACCAACACTAGCGGCAAGCTCCTACGAGCAGTACTTC. Its protein is CASSPTLAASSYEQYF.

The chain combines TRBV28 with TRBJ2-7; 7 bases line up with TRBD2. CDR3 length equals 15 residues. From germline, CDR1 is MDHEN and CDR2 SYDVKM. With V trimmed by 5 bases and J by 3 bases, 10 bases remained unmatched. CDR3 amino acids: CASSPRGGVYYEQYF. The CDR3 nucleotides read TGTGCCAGCAGTCCCCGTGGGGGGGTTTACTACGAGCAGTACTTC.

The CDR3 region has the DNA TGTGCCAGCACCCCCTTCGGAGATACGCAGTATTTT. Residues: CASTPFGDTQYF. J is TRBJ2-3 and V is TRBV5-5; D uncertain. CDR3 size: 12 residues. Per germline, CDR1 SGHKS and CDR2 YYEKEE (reference sequence). Deletions cut 6 bases from V and 5 bases from J, with 10 bases between.

The chain is built from TRBV4-2 and TRBJ2-5; possibly TRBD1 for D (5 bases). V lost 7 bases, J lost 5 bases, and 14 bases lay in between. This CDR3 has 13 amino acids. Germline-derived CDR1 and CDR2 are LGHNA and YNFKEQ. CDR3 nucleotide sequence: TGTGCCAGCAACCTACAGGTTCGGGAGACCCAGTACTTC. This encodes CASNLQVRETQYF.

The genes are TRBV5-6 and TRBJ2-5; TRBD2 agrees at 8 bases. CDR1 SGHDT and CDR2 YYEEEE come from the germline V gene. The CDR3 extends over 15 amino acids. V dropped 3 bases and J dropped 2; count of bases not matched to a gene: 6. The CDR3 here is CASSSAGRGQETQYF. CDR3 nucleotide sequence: TGTGCCAGCAGCTCCGCCGGGAGGGGTCAAGAGACCCAGTACTTC.

The rearrangement uses TRBV29-1 and TRBJ2-5; TRBD2 is a possible D gene (5 bases). This CDR3 spans 12 amino acids. CDR1 is SQVTM and CDR2 is ANQGSEA in the germline V gene. The ends were cut back, 7 bases at V and 5 bases at J, with 14 bases in the middle. CDR3 region: CSAVGSWETQYF. The CDR3 DNA sequence: TGCAGCGCCGTGGGGAGTTGGGAGACCCAGTACTTC.

The table lists this clone with a count of one. This rearrangement joins TRBV9 to TRBJ1-1; TRBD1 matches at 8 bases. This CDR3 region has 20 residues. J lost 2 bases, V lost 3 bases, and 21 bases had no gene match. CDR1 is SGDLS and CDR2 is YYNGEE in the germline V gene. The CDR3 loop reads CASSAEPGGYLSPFNTEAFF. The CDR3, as DNA: TGTGCCAGCAGCGCCGAACCAGGGGGCTACCTTTCGCCCTTCAACACTGAAGCTTTCTTT.

The gene calls are TRBV29-1 and TRBJ1-2; 9 bases are a match to TRBD1. V lost 7 bases, J lost 7 bases, and 10 bases stayed unmatched. Per the germline V gene, CDR1 is SQVTM and CDR2 is ANQGSEA. The CDR3 is 13 residues long. The CDR3 bases are TGCAGCGCCCGGACAGGGGAAGCCTCTGGCTACACCTTC. Translating gives CSARTGEASGYTF. Using reference TRBV29-1 and TRBJ1-2 for the parts outside the CDR3, the full variable domain is SAVISQKPSRDICQRGTSLTIQCQVDSQVTMMFWYRQQPGQSLTLIATANQGSEATYESGFVIDKFPISRPNLTFSTLTVSNMSPEDSSIYLCSARTGEASGYTFGSGTRLTVV.

This chain connects TRBV7-9 to TRBJ2-1; 9 bases line up with TRBD2. V lost 5 bases, J lost 5 bases, and 7 bases stayed unmatched. The CDR3 sequence is 15 residues long. Germline V gene sequence: CDR1 SEHNR, CDR2 FQNEAQ (reference sequence). This CDR3 is CASSPLAGGNNEQFF. The CDR3 nucleotides read TGTGCCAGCAGCCCCCTGGCGGGAGGGAACAATGAGCAGTTCTTC.

J is TRBJ2-1 and V is TRBV27; D gene uncertain. Germline lookup yields CDR1 MNHEY and CDR2 SMNVEV (reference sequence). Trimming stripped 6 bases from V and 4 bases from J, with 10 bases between. There are 13 residues in the CDR3. This CDR3 is CASRPMEYNEQFF. The DNA of the CDR3 is TGTGCCAGCAGACCGATGGAGTACAATGAGCAGTTCTTC.

The chain employs TRBV6-6 and TRBJ2-7; 12 bases are shared with TRBD2. Germline V CDR1 and CDR2: MNHNY, SVGAGI (reference sequence). The CDR3 runs 16 residues. The junction had 7 bases not matched to a gene; V was cut back by 5 bases and J by 2 bases. In DNA form, the CDR3 reads TGTGCCAGCAGTACCCTTTGGACTAGCGGGACCTACGAGCAGTACTTC. Translating gives CASSTLWTSGTYEQYF.

The chain uses TRBV19 and TRBJ1-1, with D perhaps TRBD1 (5 bases). The CDR3 sequence is 14 residues long. The V gene's germline CDR1 is LNHDA and CDR2 SQIVND (reference sequence). The ends were cut back, 2 bases at V and 1 base at J, with 8 bases in the middle. CDR3 residues: CASSIKGPNTEAFF. In nucleotides, the CDR3 is TGTGCCAGTAGTATAAAGGGGCCGAACACTGAAGCTTTCTTT.

This chain uses TRBV7-3 with TRBJ1-1, with D possibly TRBD1 on 5 matching bases. Germline loops: CDR1 SGHTA, CDR2 FQGTGA. The CDR3 has 13 residues. Trimming removed 5 bases from V and 4 bases from J, with 11 bases in between. The DNA of the CDR3 is TGTGCCAGCAGCCCCGCGGGGGTCACTGAAGCTTTCTTT. It translates to CASSPAGVTEAFF.

This chain uses TRBV7-9 with TRBJ1-1, with 7 bases that match TRBD1. The CDR3 is 13 residues long. CDR1 and CDR2 (germline): SEHNR, FQNEAQ (reference sequence). V dropped 5 bases and J dropped 11; count of bases not matched to a gene: 11. This chain's CDR3 is CASSQEGGAGAFF. The CDR3 region has the DNA TGTGCCAGCAGCCAGGAAGGGGGCGCGGGGGCTTTCTTT.

The chain employs TRBV7-6 and TRBJ2-1; 10 positions agree with TRBD2. This CDR3 region has 15 residues. Germline V gene data show CDR1 as SGHVS and CDR2 as FNYEAQ. V trimming: 4 bases; J trimming: 5 bases; junction bases outside the gene matches: 5. CDR3 residues: CASSSGTSEHNEQFF. CDR3 DNA sequence: TGTGCCAGCAGCTCCGGGACTAGCGAGCACAATGAGCAGTTCTTC.